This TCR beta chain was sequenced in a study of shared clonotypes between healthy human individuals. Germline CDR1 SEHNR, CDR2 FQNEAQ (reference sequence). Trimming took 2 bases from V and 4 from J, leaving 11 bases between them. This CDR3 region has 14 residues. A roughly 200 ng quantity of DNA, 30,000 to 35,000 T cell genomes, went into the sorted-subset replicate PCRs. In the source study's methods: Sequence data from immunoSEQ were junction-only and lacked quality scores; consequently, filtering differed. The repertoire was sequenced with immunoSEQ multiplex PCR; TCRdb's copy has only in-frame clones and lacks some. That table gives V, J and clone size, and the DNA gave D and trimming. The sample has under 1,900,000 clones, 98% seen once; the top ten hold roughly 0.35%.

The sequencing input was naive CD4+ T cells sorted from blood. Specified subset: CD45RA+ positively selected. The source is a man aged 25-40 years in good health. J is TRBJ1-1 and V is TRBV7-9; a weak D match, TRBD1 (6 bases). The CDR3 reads CASSLRGGATEAFF. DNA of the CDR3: TGTGCCAGCAGCTTACGAGGGGGGGCCACTGAAGCTTTCTTT.